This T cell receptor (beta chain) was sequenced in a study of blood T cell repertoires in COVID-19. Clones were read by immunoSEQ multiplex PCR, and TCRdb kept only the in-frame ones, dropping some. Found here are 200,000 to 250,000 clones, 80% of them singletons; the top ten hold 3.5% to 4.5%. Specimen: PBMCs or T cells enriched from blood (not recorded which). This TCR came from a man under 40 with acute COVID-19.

The CDR3 region has the DNA TGTGCCAGTAATCTACAGGCTAACTATGGCTACACCTTC. Translated, it gives CASNLQANYGYTF. The rearrangement links TRBV2 to TRBJ1-2, with TRBD1 as a possible D gene (5 bases). V dropped 9 bases and J dropped 0 bases, with 11 bases sitting between them. Germline CDR1 SNHLY, CDR2 FYNNEI. The CDR3 runs to 13 residues. The whole variable domain, filled in from reference TRBV2 and TRBJ1-2, reads EPEVTQTPSHQVTQMGQEVILRCVPISNHLYFYWYRQILGQKVEFLVSFYNNEISEKSEIFDDQFSVERPDGSNFTLKIRSTKLEDSAMYFCASNLQANYGYTFGSGTRLTVV.